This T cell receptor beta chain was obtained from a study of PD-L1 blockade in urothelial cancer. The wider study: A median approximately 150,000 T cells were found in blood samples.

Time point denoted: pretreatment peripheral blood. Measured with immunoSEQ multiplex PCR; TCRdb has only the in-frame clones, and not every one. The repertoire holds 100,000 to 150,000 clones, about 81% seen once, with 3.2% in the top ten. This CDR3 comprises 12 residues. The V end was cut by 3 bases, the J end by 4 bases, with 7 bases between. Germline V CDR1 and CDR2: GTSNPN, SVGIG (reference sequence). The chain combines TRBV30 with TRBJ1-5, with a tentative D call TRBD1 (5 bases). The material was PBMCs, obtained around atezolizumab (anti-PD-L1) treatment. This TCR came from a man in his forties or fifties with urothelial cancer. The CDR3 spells CAWSDRNQPQHF. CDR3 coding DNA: TGTGCCTGGAGCGACAGAAATCAGCCCCAGCATTTT.